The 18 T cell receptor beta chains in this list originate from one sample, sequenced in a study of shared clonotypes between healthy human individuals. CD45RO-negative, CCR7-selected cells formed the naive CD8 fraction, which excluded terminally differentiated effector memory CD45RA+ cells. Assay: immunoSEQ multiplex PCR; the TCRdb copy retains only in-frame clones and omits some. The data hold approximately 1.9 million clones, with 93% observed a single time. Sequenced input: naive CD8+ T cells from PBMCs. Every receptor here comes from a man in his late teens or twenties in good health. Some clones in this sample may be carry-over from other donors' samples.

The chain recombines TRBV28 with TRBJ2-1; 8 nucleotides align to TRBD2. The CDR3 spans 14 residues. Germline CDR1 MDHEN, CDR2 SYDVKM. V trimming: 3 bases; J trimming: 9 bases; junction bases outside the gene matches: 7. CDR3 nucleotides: TGTGCCAGCAGTTTTGGGACTAGTCCCTTTGAGCAGTTCTTC. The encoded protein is CASSFGTSPFEQFF.

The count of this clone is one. The CDR3 DNA follows: TGTGCCACCAGCGATAAAAGGGGCGGACAGGGGCCTGGAAACACCATATATTTT. Amino acids: CATSDKRGGQGPGNTIYF. The chain couples TRBV15 to TRBJ1-3; TRBD1 matches 9 bases. The V gene's germline CDR1 is LNHNV and CDR2 YYDKDF (reference sequence). V was clipped by 5 bases and J by 2 bases; unmatched bases: 13. The CDR3 covers 18 residues.

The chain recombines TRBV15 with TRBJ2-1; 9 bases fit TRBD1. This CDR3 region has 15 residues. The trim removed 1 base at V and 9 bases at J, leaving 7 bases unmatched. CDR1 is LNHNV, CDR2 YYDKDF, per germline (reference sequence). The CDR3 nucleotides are TGTGCCACCAGCAGAGTTCCACAGGGGGCGAGTGAGCAGTTCTTC. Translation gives CATSRVPQGASEQFF.

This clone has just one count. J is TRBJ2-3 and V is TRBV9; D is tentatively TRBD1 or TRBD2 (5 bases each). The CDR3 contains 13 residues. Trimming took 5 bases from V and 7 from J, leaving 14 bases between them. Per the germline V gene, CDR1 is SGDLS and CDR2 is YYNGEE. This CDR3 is CASSGGRDNTQYF. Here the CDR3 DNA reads TGTGCCAGCAGTGGGGGAAGAGATAATACGCAGTATTTT.

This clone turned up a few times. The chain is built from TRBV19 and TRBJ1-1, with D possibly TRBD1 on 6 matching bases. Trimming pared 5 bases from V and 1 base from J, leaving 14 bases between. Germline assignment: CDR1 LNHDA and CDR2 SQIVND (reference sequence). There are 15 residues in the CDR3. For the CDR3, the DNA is TGTGCCAGTAGTCATGGCCCGGGGGCGAACACTGAAGCTTTCTTT. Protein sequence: CASSHGPGANTEAFF.

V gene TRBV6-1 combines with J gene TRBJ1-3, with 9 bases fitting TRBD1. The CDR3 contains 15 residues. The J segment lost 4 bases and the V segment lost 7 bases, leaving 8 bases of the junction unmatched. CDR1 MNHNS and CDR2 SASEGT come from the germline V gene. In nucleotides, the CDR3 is TGTGCCAGCAATACTTGGGACAGGGCAGGAAACACCATATATTTT. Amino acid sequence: CASNTWDRAGNTIYF.

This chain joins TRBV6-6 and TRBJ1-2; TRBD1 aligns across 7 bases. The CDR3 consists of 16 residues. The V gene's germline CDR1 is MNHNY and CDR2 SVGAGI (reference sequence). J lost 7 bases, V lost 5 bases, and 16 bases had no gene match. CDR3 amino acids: CASSTTGWGRAFGYTF. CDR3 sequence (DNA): TGTGCCAGCAGTACGACAGGGTGGGGGCGGGCCTTTGGCTACACCTTC.

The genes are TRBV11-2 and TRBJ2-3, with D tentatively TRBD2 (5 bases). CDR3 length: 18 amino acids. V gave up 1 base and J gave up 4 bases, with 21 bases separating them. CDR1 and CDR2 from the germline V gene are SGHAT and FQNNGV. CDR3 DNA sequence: TGTGCCAGCAGCTTAGCCGGACGACTACTATCGGGTTCAGATACGCAGTATTTT. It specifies CASSLAGRLLSGSDTQYF.

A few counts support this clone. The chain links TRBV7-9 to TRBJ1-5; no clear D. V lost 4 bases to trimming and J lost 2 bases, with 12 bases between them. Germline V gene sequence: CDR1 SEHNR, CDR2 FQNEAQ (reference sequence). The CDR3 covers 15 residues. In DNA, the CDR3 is TGTGCCAGCAGCTCCGTAGATCAGCGCAATCAGCCCCAGCATTTT. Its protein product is CASSSVDQRNQPQHF.

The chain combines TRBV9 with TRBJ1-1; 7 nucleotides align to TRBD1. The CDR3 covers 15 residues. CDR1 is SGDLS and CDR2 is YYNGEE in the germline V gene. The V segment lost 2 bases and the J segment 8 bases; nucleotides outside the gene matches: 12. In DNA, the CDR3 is TGTGCCAGCAGCGTCCTCGGGACAGTCGGTGAGGAAGCTTTCTTT. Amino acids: CASSVLGTVGEEAFF.

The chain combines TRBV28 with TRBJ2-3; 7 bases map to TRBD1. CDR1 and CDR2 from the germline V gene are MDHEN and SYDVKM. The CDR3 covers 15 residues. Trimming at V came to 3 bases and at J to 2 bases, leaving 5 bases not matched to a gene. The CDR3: CASSFGTDLTDTQYF. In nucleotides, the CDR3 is TGTGCCAGCAGTTTCGGGACAGACCTCACAGATACGCAGTATTTT.

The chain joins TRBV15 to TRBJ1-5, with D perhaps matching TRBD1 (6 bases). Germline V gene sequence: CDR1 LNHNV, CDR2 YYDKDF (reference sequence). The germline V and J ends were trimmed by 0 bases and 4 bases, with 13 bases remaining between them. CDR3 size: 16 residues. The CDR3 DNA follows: TGTGCCACCAGCAGAGATACCTTGGGGGCTAATCAGCCCCAGCATTTT. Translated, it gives CATSRDTLGANQPQHF.

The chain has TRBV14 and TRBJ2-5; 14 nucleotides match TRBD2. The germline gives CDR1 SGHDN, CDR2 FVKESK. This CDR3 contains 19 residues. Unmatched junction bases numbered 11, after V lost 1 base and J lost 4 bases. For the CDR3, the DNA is TGTGCCAGCAGCCAAGGTTATCATCTGGGACTAGCGGGAGTAGAGACCCAGTACTTC. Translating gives CASSQGYHLGLAGVETQYF.

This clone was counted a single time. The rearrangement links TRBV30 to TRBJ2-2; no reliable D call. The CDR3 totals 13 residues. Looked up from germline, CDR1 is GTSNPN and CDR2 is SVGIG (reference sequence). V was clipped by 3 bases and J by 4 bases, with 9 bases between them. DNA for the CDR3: TGTGCCTGGAGGGTAGAAGCCACCGGGGAGCTGTTTTTT. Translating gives CAWRVEATGELFF.

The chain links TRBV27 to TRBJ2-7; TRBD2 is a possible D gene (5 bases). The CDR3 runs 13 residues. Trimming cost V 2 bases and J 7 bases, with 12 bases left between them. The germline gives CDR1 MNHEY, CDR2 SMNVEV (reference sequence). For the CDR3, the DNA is TGTGCCAGCAGTTTACTAGCTACTTGGGAGCAGTACTTC. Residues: CASSLLATWEQYF.

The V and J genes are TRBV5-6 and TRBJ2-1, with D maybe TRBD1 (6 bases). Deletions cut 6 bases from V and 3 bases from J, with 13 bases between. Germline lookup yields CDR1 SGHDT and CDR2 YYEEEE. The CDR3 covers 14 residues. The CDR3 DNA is TGTGCCAGCACCATGGGGGCTTACTACAATGAGCAGTTCTTC. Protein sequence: CASTMGAYYNEQFF.

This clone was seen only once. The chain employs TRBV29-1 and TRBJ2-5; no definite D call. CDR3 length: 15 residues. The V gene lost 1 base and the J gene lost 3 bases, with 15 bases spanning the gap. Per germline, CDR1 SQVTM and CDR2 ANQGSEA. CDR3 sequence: CSVEVGRYPKETQYF. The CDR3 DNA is TGCAGCGTTGAAGTGGGCAGGTACCCAAAAGAGACCCAGTACTTC.

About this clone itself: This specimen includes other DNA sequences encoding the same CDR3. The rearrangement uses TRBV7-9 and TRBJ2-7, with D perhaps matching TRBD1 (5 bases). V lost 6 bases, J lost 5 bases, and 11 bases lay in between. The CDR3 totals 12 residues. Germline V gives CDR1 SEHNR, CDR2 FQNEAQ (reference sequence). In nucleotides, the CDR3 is TGTGCCAGCAGTTCGGCAGGGAACGAGCAGTACTTC. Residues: CASSSAGNEQYF. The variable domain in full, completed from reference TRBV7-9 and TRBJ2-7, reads DTGVSQNPRHKITKRGQNVTFRCDPISEHNRLYWYRQTLGQGPEFLTYFQNEAQLEKSRLLSDRFSAERPKGSFSTLEIQRTEQGDSAMYLCASSSAGNEQYFGPGTRLTVT.